This T cell receptor (beta chain) stems from a study of T cells in Graves' hyperthyroidism and ophthalmopathy. Overall study findings and caveats: Separation of ophthalmopathy from stable hyperthyroidism was achieved by a 13 V-J model.

Researchers amplified the TCR beta CDR3 regions from RNA transcripts. An initial round of RT-PCR targeting the TCR CDR3 relied on the HTBI primer set. Using its own MiXCR run on the multiplex PCR reads, TCRdb lists one record per CDR3 protein. The sample yields roughly 720,000 distinct CDR3 sequences, 17% seen once. The study defined stable Graves' hyperthyroidism as no ophthalmopathy progression within 18 months. The study excluded patients with uncontrolled infection, other autoimmune disease, pregnancy or lactation. The PBMCs were sourced from fresh peripheral blood (more than 8.5 ml). With regard to this clonotype: The antigen is not known.

Trimming took off 5 bases at V and 2 bases at J, with 12 bases between the two ends. Germline V gives CDR1 MNHNS, CDR2 SASEGT. The CDR3 is 14 amino acids. V is TRBV6-1 and J is TRBJ2-5, with D possibly being TRBD1 (5 bases). Material: blood. This receptor was taken from a man aged 45-60 years with Graves' hyperthyroidism. CDR3 coding DNA: TGTGCCAGCAGTAGAAGGGCAGGGCAAGAGACCCAGTACTTC. Translating gives CASSRRAGQETQYF.